This is a list of T cell receptor beta chains from one sample in a study of shared T cell receptors in the human thymus. The repertoire was sequenced with immunoSEQ multiplex PCR; TCRdb's copy has only in-frame clones and lacks some. Here the sample spans 600,000 to 900,000 clones, 80% to 90% being singletons. In addition, the sample was reused for a study of human thymus T cells.

Sample: thymocytes. The receptors derive from a girl under three years old with a congenital heart defect. Both conserved end residues are trimmed from each CDR3.

TRBJ2-7,TRBV14,ASSQPGSHPSYEQY
TRBJ1-2,TRBV19,ASSMNQGQGAIGGYT
TRBJ2-7,TRBV5-1,ASSPSSSYEQY
TRBJ2-6,TRBV4-1,ASSQGKKKLAESRSGANVLT
TRBJ2-7,TRBV28,ASRPEQGAYEQY
TRBJ1-2,TRBV4-1,ASSQVDSPEHYGYT
TRBJ1-1,TRBV28,ASSSRRAF
TRBJ2-1,TRBV6-5,ASSYEDRDGEQF
TRBJ2-7,TRBV27,ASSLTSPGPRTYEQY
TRBJ2-5,TRBV27,ASSFRSGEETQY
TRBJ2-3,TRBV4-1,ASSQETLRLAGVEDTQY
TRBJ1-3,TRBV4-1,ASSTTGEDTIY